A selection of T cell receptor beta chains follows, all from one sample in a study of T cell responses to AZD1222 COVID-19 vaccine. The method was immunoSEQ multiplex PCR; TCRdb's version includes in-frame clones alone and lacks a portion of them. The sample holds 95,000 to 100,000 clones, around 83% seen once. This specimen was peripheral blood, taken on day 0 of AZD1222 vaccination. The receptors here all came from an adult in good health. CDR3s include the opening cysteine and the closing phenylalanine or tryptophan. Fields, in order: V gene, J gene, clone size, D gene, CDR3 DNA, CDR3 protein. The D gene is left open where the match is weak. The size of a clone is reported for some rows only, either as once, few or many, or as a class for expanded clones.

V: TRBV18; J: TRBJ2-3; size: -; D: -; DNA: TGTGCCAGCTTCCGGGTCGAGGGAGATACGCAGTATTTT; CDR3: CASFRVEGDTQYF
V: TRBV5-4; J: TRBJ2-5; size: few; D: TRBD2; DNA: TGTGCCAGCAGCCCAATGGGAGGGCGCCATATCCAAGAGACCCAGTACTTC; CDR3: CASSPMGGRHIQETQYF
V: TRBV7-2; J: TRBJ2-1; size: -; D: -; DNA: TGTGCCAGCAGGCCCGGGCAGGGAGCCTACAATGAGCAGTTCTTC; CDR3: CASRPGQGAYNEQFF
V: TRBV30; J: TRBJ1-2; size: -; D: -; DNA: TGTGCCTGGAGTGCAGGGTACGCCTATGGCTACACCTTC; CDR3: CAWSAGYAYGYTF
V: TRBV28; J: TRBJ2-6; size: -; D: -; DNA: TGTGCCAGTTCAGGGTCGGCGGGGGCCAACGTCCTGACTTTC; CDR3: CASSGSAGANVLTF
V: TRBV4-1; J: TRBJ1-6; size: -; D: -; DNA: TGCGCCAGCAGCCCGGACCCTACAGTGGGTTCACCCCTCCACTTT; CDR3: CASSPDPTVGSPLHF
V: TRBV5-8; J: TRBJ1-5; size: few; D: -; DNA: TGTGCCAGCAGCTTGGAAAGCAATCAGCCCCAGCATTTT; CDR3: CASSLESNQPQHF
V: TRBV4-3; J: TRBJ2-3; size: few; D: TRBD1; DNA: TGCGCCAGCAGCCAAGACCTATCAAGGCAGGGGGCGGGAGATACGCAGTATTTT; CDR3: CASSQDLSRQGAGDTQYF
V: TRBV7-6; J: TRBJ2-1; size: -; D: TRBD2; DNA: TGTGCCAGCAGCTTACTAGCGGGAGGGCCATGGTTCTTC; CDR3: CASSLLAGGPWFF
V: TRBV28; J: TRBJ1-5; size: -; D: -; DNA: TGTGCCAGCAGTTTCCCCAGAAAGACCCGTCAGCCCCAGCATTTT; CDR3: CASSFPRKTRQPQHF
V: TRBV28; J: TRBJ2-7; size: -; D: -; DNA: TGTGCCAGCAGTTTATTCGGCCAGTCCTACGAGCAGTACTTC; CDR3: CASSLFGQSYEQYF
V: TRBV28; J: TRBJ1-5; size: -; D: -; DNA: TGTGCCAGCAGTTTTGGGAGGGGTCGAGGGGGCAATCAGCCCCAGCATTTT; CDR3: CASSFGRGRGGNQPQHF
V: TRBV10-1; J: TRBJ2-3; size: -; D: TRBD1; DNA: TGCGCCAGCACACCGGGACAGGGGGGGCGCACAGATACGCAGTATTTT; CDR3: CASTPGQGGRTDTQYF
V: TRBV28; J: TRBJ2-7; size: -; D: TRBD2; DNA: TGTGCCAGCAACTTAGCGGGAGTCCGCTACGAGCAGTACTTC; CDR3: CASNLAGVRYEQYF
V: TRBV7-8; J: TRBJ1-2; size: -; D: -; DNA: TGTGCCAGCAGCTTAGAGGCAGCGCTTACAGACTATGGCTACACCTTC; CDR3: CASSLEAALTDYGYTF
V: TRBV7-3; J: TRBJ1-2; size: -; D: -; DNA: TGTGCCAGCAGGGAAGACGCACGGGGGTCTAACTATGGCTACACCTTC; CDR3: CASREDARGSNYGYTF
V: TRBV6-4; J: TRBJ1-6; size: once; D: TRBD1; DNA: TGTGCCAGCAGCTTACAGGGGCGGGGTGATTCACCCCTCCACTTT; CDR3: CASSLQGRGDSPLHF
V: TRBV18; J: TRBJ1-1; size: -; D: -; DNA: TGTGCCAGCTCACCTGAGACAGGCCATCCCGCTGAAGCTTTCTTT; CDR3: CASSPETGHPAEAFF
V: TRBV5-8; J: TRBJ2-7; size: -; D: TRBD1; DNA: TGTGCCAGCGAGCTTATGACAGGGCTGAGCGAGCAGTACTTC; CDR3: CASELMTGLSEQYF
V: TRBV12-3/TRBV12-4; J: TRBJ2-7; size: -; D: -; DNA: TGTGCCAGCAGTCTGAGAGTCGAGCAGTACTTC; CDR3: CASSLRVEQYF
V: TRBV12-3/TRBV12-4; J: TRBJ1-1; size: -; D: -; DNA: TGTGCCAGCAGTCGCGATGAGCCTGAAGCTTTCTTT; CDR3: CASSRDEPEAFF
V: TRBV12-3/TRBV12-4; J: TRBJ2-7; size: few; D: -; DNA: TGTGCCAGCAGTTTAGCGACCACAGTGCAGTACTTC; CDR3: CASSLATTVQYF